The 12 T cell receptor beta chains below all came from one sample that was sequenced in a study of T cell responses to AZD1222 COVID-19 vaccine. Here immunoSEQ multiplex PCR was the method, and the copy in TCRdb shows in-frame clones only, minus some. This sample has 150,000 or so clones, with 90% found just once. The sequencing here drew on peripheral blood, taken on day 0 of AZD1222 vaccination. The receptors originated from an adult in good health.

V is TRBV5-1 and J is TRBJ1-1; D is ambiguous. V was shortened by 1 base and J by 1 base, with 20 bases between the two germline ends. This CDR3 is built from 18 residues. Germline CDR1 and CDR2: SGHRS and YFSETQ. The CDR3 sequence: CASSLKGSLGTKNTEAFF. DNA for the CDR3: TGCGCCAGCAGCTTGAAAGGGTCTTTGGGAACGAAGAACACTGAAGCTTTCTTT.

Only one count was recorded for this clone. The CDR3 here is CASSLSPESNEKLFF. DNA for the CDR3: TGTGCCAGCAGCTTATCGCCAGAATCAAATGAAAAACTGTTTTTT. The chain links TRBV7-6 to TRBJ1-4; D gene uncertain. Looked up from germline, CDR1 is SGHVS and CDR2 is FNYEAQ. CDR3 length: 15 residues. V lost 2 bases and J 5 bases, leaving 12 bases between the germline ends.

The J gene is TRBJ2-3, the V gene TRBV7-9; 9 bases match TRBD2. The ends lost 5 bases at V and 2 bases at J; junction bases unmatched: 14. Germline V gives CDR1 SEHNR, CDR2 FQNEAQ (reference sequence). This CDR3 has 18 amino acids. The CDR3 coding sequence is TGTGCCAGCAGCCTGGGGATTGCTAGCGGGGCGCTCACAGATACGCAGTATTTT. Translating it yields CASSLGIASGALTDTQYF.

The chain uses TRBV10-3 and TRBJ2-1; D not certain. The CDR3 sequence is 16 residues long. Trimming pared 0 bases from V and 7 bases from J, leaving 16 bases between. Germline V lookup: CDR1 ENHRY, CDR2 SYGVKD. CDR3 sequence reads: CAISESRGEIGNEQFF. The DNA for the CDR3 is TGTGCCATCAGTGAGTCGAGAGGCGAGATTGGGAATGAGCAGTTCTTC.

The chain is built from TRBV12-3 or TRBV12-4 and TRBJ1-1; D gene unclear. Trimming left V 5 bases short and J 5 bases short, with 6 bases between. The CDR3 has 11 amino acids. The CDR3 region is CASSEATEAFF. CDR3 DNA: TGTGCCAGCAGTGAGGCGACTGAAGCTTTCTTT.

The rearrangement joins TRBV19 to TRBJ2-4, with TRBD1 identical over 9 bases. The CDR3 has 15 amino acids. The J segment lost 0 bases and the V segment lost 11 bases, leaving 8 bases of the junction unmatched. Germline V gene data show CDR1 as LNHDA and CDR2 as SQIVND (reference sequence). The CDR3: CACRDRALAKNIQYF. For the CDR3, the DNA is TGTGCCTGCCGGGACAGGGCCCTAGCCAAAAACATTCAGTACTTC.

The CDR3 here is CSAAWGGSYNEQFF. The CDR3 DNA follows: TGCAGCGCGGCTTGGGGGGGCTCCTACAATGAGCAGTTCTTC. The chain links TRBV29-1 to TRBJ2-1; 7 bases line up with TRBD2. V dropped 7 bases and J dropped 0; count of bases not matched to a gene: 6. Germline V lookup: CDR1 SQVTM, CDR2 ANQGSEA. The CDR3 covers 14 residues.

V and J are TRBV5-1 and TRBJ1-2; D is uncertain. In germline, CDR1 is SGHRS, CDR2 YFSETQ. V was trimmed by 0 bases and J by 3 bases, leaving 9 bases between them. The CDR3 is 14 amino acids. CDR3 in amino acids: CASSLGQADYGYTF. DNA for the CDR3: TGCGCCAGCAGCTTGGGTCAGGCGGACTATGGCTACACCTTC.

This clone was recorded a few times. This chain links TRBV27 with TRBJ2-6, with TRBD2 as a possible D gene (7 bases). In germline, CDR1 is MNHEY, CDR2 SMNVEV (reference sequence). The CDR3 loop spans 15 amino acids. V was pared by 11 bases and J by 2 bases, with 16 bases between. The CDR3 bases are TGTGCCCCTAGCAAGGGGGGGACTGGGGCCAACGTCCTGACTTTC. Protein sequence: CAPSKGGTGANVLTF.

The rearrangement links TRBV5-1 to TRBJ2-7; D unclear. Germline V gene lookup returns CDR1 SGHRS and CDR2 YFSETQ. Between the trimmed V and J ends, which lost 5 bases and 3 bases, there was a span of 12 bases. The CDR3 spans 13 residues. Here the CDR3 DNA reads TGCGCCAGCAGATCCTCCGAGAGCTACGAGCAGTACTTC. Its translation is CASRSSESYEQYF. Filled out from reference TRBV5-1 and TRBJ2-7, the complete variable domain reads KAGVTQTPRYLIKTRGQQVTLSCSPISGHRSVSWYQQTPGQGLQFLFEYFSETQRNKGNFPGRFSGRQFSNSRSEMNVSTLELGDSALYLCASRSSESYEQYFGPGTRLTVT.

The CDR3 DNA reads TGTGCCAGCAGTCGACACATGACTAGCGGGGTGCCCTCCTACAATGAGCAGTTCTTC. Protein: CASSRHMTSGVPSYNEQFF. The rearrangement links TRBV9 to TRBJ2-1; 11 nucleotides match TRBD2. Germline V gene sequence: CDR1 SGDLS, CDR2 YYNGEE. The CDR3 is made up of 19 amino acids. V lost 5 bases, J lost 0 bases, and 13 bases stayed unmatched. The whole variable domain, filled in from reference TRBV9 and TRBJ2-1, reads DSGVTQTPKHLITATGQRVTLRCSPRSGDLSVYWYQQSLDQGLQFLIQYYNGEERAKGNILERFSAQQFPDLHSELNLSSLELGDSALYFCASSRHMTSGVPSYNEQFFGPGTRLTVL.

The genes are TRBV6-5 and TRBJ2-2; 10 nucleotides align to TRBD2. This CDR3 is built from 15 residues. Trimming took 3 bases from V and 7 from J; bases not matched to a gene: 5. CDR1 and CDR2 (germline): MNHEY, SVGAGI. CDR3 sequence reads: CASSYTSGVNGELFF. For the CDR3, the DNA is TGTGCCAGCAGTTATACTAGCGGGGTGAACGGGGAGCTGTTTTTT.